This TCR beta chain was retrieved from a study of blood T cell repertoires in COVID-19. Germline loops: CDR1 LGHNA, CDR2 YSLEER. Trimming cost V 1 base and J 0 bases, with 10 bases left between them. The CDR3 covers 16 residues. Cohort 3 recovered donors had two negative PCRs, clearance, or symptom resolution. The assay was immunoSEQ multiplex PCR, and TCRdb's table has in-frame clones only and misses some. The repertoire has more than 350,000 clones, 75% to 90% of them found once; the top ten carry around 1%. The sample consisted of PBMCs or T cells enriched from blood (not recorded which). This chain joins TRBV4-3 and TRBJ2-1; possibly TRBD2 for D (6 bases). This sequence originates from a man between 18 and 35 years old who had recovered from COVID-19. The CDR3 loop is CASSQGAGNSYNEQFF. CDR3 sequence (DNA): TGCGCCAGCAGCCAAGGGGCGGGAAACTCCTACAATGAGCAGTTCTTC.